Listed below are T cell receptor beta chains from one sample, sequenced in a study of T cell responses to AZD1222 COVID-19 vaccine. Here immunoSEQ multiplex PCR was the method, and the copy in TCRdb shows in-frame clones only, minus some. The sample includes approximately 150,000 clones, 87% of them seen just once. The starting material was peripheral blood, obtained 28 days after the second AZD1222 dose. The receptors stem from an adult who received the AZD1222 COVID-19 vaccine. Each CDR3 is given with its conserved first and last residue. Fields, in order: clone size, V gene, D gene, J gene, CDR3 length, CDR3 DNA, CDR3 protein. D genes are given only for firm matches. Where a row states a size, it is once, few, many or the class of an expanded clone; other rows omit it.

>NA|TRBV23-1|TRBD1|TRBJ1-5|17
TGCGCCAGCACTATCCAGGACAGGGAATATAGCAATCAGCCCCAGCATTTT
CASTIQDREYSNQPQHF
>NA|TRBV6-2/TRBV6-3|NA|TRBJ2-3|12
TGTGCCAGCAGTTACATGCGAGATACGCAGTATTTT
CASSYMRDTQYF
>NA|TRBV3-1/TRBV3-2|TRBD1|TRBJ2-7|14
TGTGCCAGTACCCAGGGGGCCGGGTCAAGGGAGCAGTACTTC
CASTQGAGSREQYF
>NA|TRBV5-8|TRBD1|TRBJ1-4|14
TGTGCCAGCAGCCGGGGACAGAAGTATGAAAAACTGTTTTTT
CASSRGQKYEKLFF
>NA|TRBV4-1|NA|TRBJ1-2|14
TGCGCCAGCAGCCGGGGGCGTTTCGACTATGGCTACACCTTC
CASSRGRFDYGYTF
>NA|TRBV24-1|NA|TRBJ1-2|15
TGTGCCACCTCGGGGGAGGGTTACCCTTACTATGGCTACACCTTC
CATSGEGYPYYGYTF
>NA|TRBV19|NA|TRBJ1-2|12
TGTGCCAGTGGCACGAGGGCGGGCGGCTACACCTTC
CASGTRAGGYTF
>few|TRBV30|NA|TRBJ1-3|13
TGTGCCTGGAGACAGAACTCTGGAAACACCATATATTTT
CAWRQNSGNTIYF
>once|TRBV5-4|NA|TRBJ2-7|14
TGTGCCAGCAGCGTAACAGGTGACCCCTACGAGCAGTACTTC
CASSVTGDPYEQYF
>NA|TRBV19|TRBD1|TRBJ2-7|15
TGTGCCAGTAGTATAGCCGGACAGGGGGCCTACGAGCAGTACTTC
CASSIAGQGAYEQYF
>once|TRBV13|NA|TRBJ1-1|14
TGTGCCAGCAGCTTACAGGGTCTGGGGACTGAAGCTTTCTTT
CASSLQGLGTEAFF
>NA|TRBV19|NA|TRBJ2-2|18
TGTGCCAGTAGTACCCCGCGGACGTGGGGCGCGAACACCGGGGAGCTGTTTTTT
CASSTPRTWGANTGELFF
>NA|TRBV9|TRBD1|TRBJ1-4|15
TGTGCCAGCAGCAGTCGGGACAGACCTGATGAAAAACTGTTTTTT
CASSSRDRPDEKLFF
>NA|TRBV19|NA|TRBJ1-1|14
TGTGCCAGTAGTCTGGCCTCTTGGAACACTGAAGCTTTCTTT
CASSLASWNTEAFF
>NA|TRBV10-3|TRBD1|TRBJ1-2|12
TGTGCCAACTCGGACAGGAACTATGGCTACACCTTC
CANSDRNYGYTF
>NA|TRBV18|TRBD1|TRBJ1-2|16
TGTGCCAGCTCACCGGAAAGGCTACAGGGGAATTATGGCTACACCTTC
CASSPERLQGNYGYTF
>NA|TRBV2|NA|TRBJ1-5|14
TGTGCCAGCAGTGATAACTACGCCCGTCAGCCCCAGCATTTT
CASSDNYARQPQHF
>once|TRBV6-1|NA|TRBJ2-7|15
TGTGCCAGCAGTGAAGGGACTGGGGGGGCTTACGAGCAGTACTTC
CASSEGTGGAYEQYF
>NA|TRBV6-1|NA|TRBJ2-6|15
TGTGCCAGCAGTGAGGAGGGGGCCAGTGCCAACGTCCTGACTTTC
CASSEEGASANVLTF
>NA|TRBV4-1|NA|TRBJ1-1|18
TGCGCCAGCAGCCAAGATGGGAGCGAAAGAGGAAGGAACACTGAAGCTTTCTTT
CASSQDGSERGRNTEAFF
>NA|TRBV30|NA|TRBJ1-1|13
TGTGCCTGGAGTTTATGGGTGAACACTGAAGCTTTCTTT
CAWSLWVNTEAFF
>NA|TRBV11-2|NA|TRBJ1-2|15
TGTGCCAGCAGAACCTATAAGGCATTGAGCTATGGCTACACCTTC
CASRTYKALSYGYTF
>NA|TRBV10-2|NA|TRBJ1-6|14
TGCGCCAGCAGTGAGGGTCTGCCTAATTCACCCCTCCACTTT
CASSEGLPNSPLHF
>NA|TRBV5-1|NA|TRBJ2-3|14
TGCGCCAGCAGCTACGGACCATCCACAGATACGCAGTATTTT
CASSYGPSTDTQYF
>NA|TRBV10-2|NA|TRBJ2-7|15
TGCGCCAGCAGTGATGAGGTTGGGAATTCCTACGAGCAGTACTTC
CASSDEVGNSYEQYF
>NA|TRBV2|NA|TRBJ2-1|15
TGTGCCAGCAGCAAGACAGGTCTCTCCTACAATGAGCAGTTCTTC
CASSKTGLSYNEQFF
>NA|TRBV30|NA|TRBJ2-1|14
TGTGCCTGGAGTGTACTTCAGCTTCACAATGAGCAGTTCTTC
CAWSVLQLHNEQFF
>once|TRBV28|NA|TRBJ1-3|16
TGTGCCAGCAGGGCCGGGAGTTTTAGCTCTGGAAACACCATATATTTT
CASRAGSFSSGNTIYF
>NA|TRBV10-2|TRBD2|TRBJ2-2|20
TGCGCCAGCAGGGTGAACCTGGGACTAGCGGGGGGCTCGAACACCGGGGAGCTGTTTTTT
CASRVNLGLAGGSNTGELFF
>NA|TRBV11-2|TRBD2|TRBJ2-5|13
TGTGCCAGCAGCGAGGGACTAGTGGAGACCCAGTACTTC
CASSEGLVETQYF
>NA|TRBV6-5|NA|TRBJ1-5|15
TGTGCCAGCAGAATGAGTGGGAGCGGTTTTGAGCCCCAGCATTTT
CASRMSGSGFEPQHF
>NA|TRBV19|NA|TRBJ1-5|15
TGTGCCAGTAGCCTCATGGAGAATAGCAATCAGCCCCAGCATTTT
CASSLMENSNQPQHF
>NA|TRBV2|TRBD1|TRBJ2-5|14
TGTGCCAGCAGTGGGGACAGGGTGTTCGAGACCCAGTACTTC
CASSGDRVFETQYF
>NA|TRBV3-1/TRBV3-2|NA|TRBJ1-5|18
TGTGCCAGCAGCCAAGTTCTAGGGTTTGAGGTCCTGGATCAGCCCCAGCATTTT
CASSQVLGFEVLDQPQHF
>NA|TRBV10-2|TRBD1|TRBJ2-3|16
TGCGCCAGCAGCGTAGGGACAGCACTACTCACAGATACGCAGTATTTT
CASSVGTALLTDTQYF
>NA|TRBV18|TRBD1|TRBJ1-2|14
TGTGCCAGCTCACCCGGACAGGGGGCTGAGGGCTACACCTTC
CASSPGQGAEGYTF
>NA|TRBV19|NA|TRBJ1-2|13
TGTGCCAGTAGTCGAGGGGGGAACTATGGCTACACCTTC
CASSRGGNYGYTF
>once|TRBV27|TRBD1|TRBJ1-5|15
TGTGCCAGCAGTTTAGGCGGGACAGTAAATCAGCCCCAGCATTTT
CASSLGGTVNQPQHF
>NA|TRBV7-2|NA|TRBJ1-1|13
TGTGCCAGCAGCCCGGGGCGCAACACTGAAGCTTTCTTT
CASSPGRNTEAFF